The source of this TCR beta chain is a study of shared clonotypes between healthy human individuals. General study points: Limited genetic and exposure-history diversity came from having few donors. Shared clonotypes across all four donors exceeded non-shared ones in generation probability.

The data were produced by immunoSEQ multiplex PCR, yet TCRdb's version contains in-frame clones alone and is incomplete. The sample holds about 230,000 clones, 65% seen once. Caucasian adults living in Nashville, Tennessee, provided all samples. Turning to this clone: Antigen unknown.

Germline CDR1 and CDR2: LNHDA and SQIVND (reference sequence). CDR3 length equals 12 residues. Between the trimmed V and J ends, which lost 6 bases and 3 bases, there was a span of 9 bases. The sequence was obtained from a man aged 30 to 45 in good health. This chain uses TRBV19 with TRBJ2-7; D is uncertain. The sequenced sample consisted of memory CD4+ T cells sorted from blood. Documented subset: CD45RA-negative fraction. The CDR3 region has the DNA TGTGCCAGTAGGGGAAAGGGCTACGAGCAGTACTTC. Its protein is CASRGKGYEQYF. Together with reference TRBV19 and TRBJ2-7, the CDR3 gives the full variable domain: DGGITQSPKYLFRKEGQNVTLSCEQNLNHDAMYWYRQDPGQGLRLIYYSQIVNDFQKGDIAEGYSVSREKKESFPLTVTSAQKNPTAFYLCASRGKGYEQYFGPGTRLTVT.